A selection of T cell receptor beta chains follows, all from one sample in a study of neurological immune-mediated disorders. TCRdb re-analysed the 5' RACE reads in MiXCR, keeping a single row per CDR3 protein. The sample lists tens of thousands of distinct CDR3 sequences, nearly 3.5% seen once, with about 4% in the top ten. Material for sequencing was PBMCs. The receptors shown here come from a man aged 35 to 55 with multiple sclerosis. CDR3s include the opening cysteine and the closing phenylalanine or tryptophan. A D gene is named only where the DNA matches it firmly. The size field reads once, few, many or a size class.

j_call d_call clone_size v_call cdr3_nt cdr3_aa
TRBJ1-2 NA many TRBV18 TGTGCCAGCTCAGGACAGAGAGACTATGGCTACACCTTC CASSGQRDYGYTF
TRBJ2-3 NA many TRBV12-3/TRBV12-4 TGTGCCAGCAGTTTACAGGGGGGCCCAGATACGCAGTATTTT CASSLQGGPDTQYF
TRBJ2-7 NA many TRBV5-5 TGTGCCAGCAGCCCGGACGACTCCTACGAGCAGTACTTC CASSPDDSYEQYF
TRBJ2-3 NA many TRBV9 TGTGCCAGCAGCGTAGGAGGTTCCCACATAGATACGCAGTATTTT CASSVGGSHIDTQYF
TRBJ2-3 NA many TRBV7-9 TGTGCCAGCACCCTCCTGGGGCAGGGGTTAAGAGATACGCAGTATTTT CASTLLGQGLRDTQYF
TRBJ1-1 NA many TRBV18 TGTGCCAGCTCACCAGGCAGGGACACTGAAGCTTTCTTT CASSPGRDTEAFF
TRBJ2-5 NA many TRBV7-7 TGTGCCAGCAGCTTAGTCGGGGATCGACAGACCCAGTACTTC CASSLVGDRQTQYF
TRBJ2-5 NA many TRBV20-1 TGCAGTGCTAGAAGCCCCTACGAGACCCAGTACTTC CSARSPYETQYF
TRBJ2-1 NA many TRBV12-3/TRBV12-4 TGTGCCAGCACCTACATCCGGGTTGAGCAGTTCTTC CASTYIRVEQFF
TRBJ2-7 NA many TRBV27 TGTGCCAGCAGCCCCGGGACCGGCATCGAGCAGTACTTC CASSPGTGIEQYF
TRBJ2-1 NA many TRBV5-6 TGTGCCAGCAGGAGCAGGGAAGACAATGAGCAGTTCTTC CASRSREDNEQFF
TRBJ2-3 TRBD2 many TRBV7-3 TGTGCCAGCAGCGCGGGAGTTGGCACAGATACGCAGTATTTT CASSAGVGTDTQYF
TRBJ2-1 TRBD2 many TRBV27 TGTGCCAGCAGTTCCCCTCTTGCGGGAGGATACAATGAGCAGTTCTTC CASSSPLAGGYNEQFF
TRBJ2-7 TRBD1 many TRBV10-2 TGCGCCACCAGAAACCGACAGGGGAACTCCTACGAGCAGTACTTC CATRNRQGNSYEQYF
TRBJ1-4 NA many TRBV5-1 TGCGCCAGCAGCTTGGCCGGAGGTGCAACTAATGAAAAACTGTTTTTT CASSLAGGATNEKLFF
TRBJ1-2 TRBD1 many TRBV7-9 TGTGCCAGCAGCCTACAGGGGGCGCCCGGCTACACCTTC CASSLQGAPGYTF
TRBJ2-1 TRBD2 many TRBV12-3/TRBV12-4 TGTGCCAGCAGCCTGACTAGCGGGGGGCTTAGCTCCTACAATGAGCAGTTCTTC CASSLTSGGLSSYNEQFF
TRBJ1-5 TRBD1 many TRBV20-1 TGCAGTGCTACCGGGACAGGTAGTCAGCCCCAGCATTTT CSATGTGSQPQHF
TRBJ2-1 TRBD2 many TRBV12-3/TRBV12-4 TGTGCCAGCAGTAGCCGCGGGACTAGCGGAGGGAAGCAGTTCTTC CASSSRGTSGGKQFF
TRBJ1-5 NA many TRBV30 TGTGCCTGGAGTAACAGGGGCAATCAGCCCCAGCATTTT CAWSNRGNQPQHF